These 22 T cell receptor beta chains came from one sample sequenced in a study of TIL therapy for anti-PD-1-resistant metastatic lung cancer. Stated time point: pre-treatment sample, taken before nivolumab and TIL therapy. The tumor samples were excised metastases, mostly pleural nodules or supraclavicular lymph nodes. This was the immunoSEQ v3 assay. The protocol was immunoSEQ multiplex PCR, while the TCRdb copy is restricted to in-frame clones and leaves out a portion. The sample has about 95,000 clones; less than 70% are singletons. Material: tumor tissue, obtained at baseline. The receptors come from a person between 25 and 79 years old with non-small cell lung cancer.

This clone was observed a few times. This rearrangement joins TRBV28 to TRBJ2-2, with D possibly matching TRBD1 (6 bases). The CDR3 contains 15 residues. CDR1 MDHEN and CDR2 SYDVKM come from the germline V gene. The V and J ends lost 4 bases and 3 bases respectively, with 12 bases between them. CDR3 region: CASSYSDRDTGELFF. The CDR3 nucleotides are TGTGCCAGCAGTTATTCGGACAGAGACACCGGGGAGCTGTTTTTT.

V gene TRBV5-4 combines with J gene TRBJ2-1; D is unclear. V was clipped by 1 base and J by 5 bases, with 7 bases between them. The CDR3 sequence is 13 residues long. Looked up from germline, CDR1 is SGHNT and CDR2 is YYREEE (reference sequence). CDR3 sequence (DNA): TGTGCCAGCAGCTTGCCGGCAAACAATGAGCAGTTCTTC. Amino acid sequence: CASSLPANNEQFF.

This chain connects TRBV10-3 to TRBJ2-1; the D gene is possibly TRBD2 (5 bases). The germline V and J ends were trimmed by 7 bases and 5 bases, with 6 bases remaining between them. Germline CDR1 and CDR2: ENHRY and SYGVKD. The CDR3 has 11 residues. CDR3 coding DNA: TGTGCCATCACGACTAACAATGAGCAGTTCTTC. Amino acids: CAITTNNEQFF.

This CDR3 reads CASSPRVDTEAFF. Written as DNA, the CDR3 is TGTGCCAGCAGCCCCAGGGTTGACACTGAAGCTTTCTTT. V and J are TRBV7-2 and TRBJ1-1; tentatively, D is TRBD1 (5 bases). The CDR3 totals 13 residues. Trimming shortened V by 5 bases and J by 3 bases, and 10 bases separated the two germline ends. CDR1 is SGHTA, CDR2 FQGNSA, per germline.

This clone was found many times. V and J are TRBV4-3 and TRBJ1-4; TRBD1 agrees at 7 bases. Per the germline V gene, CDR1 is LGHNA and CDR2 is YSLEER. Trimming at V came to 5 bases and at J to 8 bases, leaving 5 bases not matched to a gene. This CDR3 comprises 13 residues. CDR3 DNA sequence: TGCGCCAGCAGCTCGCAGGGGGAGGAAAAACTGTTTTTT. Translation gives CASSSQGEEKLFF.

This rearrangement joins TRBV28 to TRBJ1-2; D is perhaps TRBD1 (5 bases). V dropped 7 bases and J dropped 4 bases, with 10 bases sitting between them. CDR1 and CDR2 from the germline V gene are MDHEN and SYDVKM. CDR3 length equals 12 residues. CDR3 loop: CASNQGTYGYTF. The DNA of the CDR3 is TGTGCCAGCAACCAGGGTACCTATGGCTACACCTTC.

Of note for this clone: Sequence at one end of the junction differs from germline and may be a read error. The chain carries TRBV7-7 and TRBJ2-3, with a possible D match to TRBD2 (6 bases). Germline V gene sequence: CDR1 SSHAT, CDR2 FNYEAQ (reference sequence). The CDR3 covers 12 residues. The CDR3 sequence is CASSSGGDTQYF. The CDR3, as DNA: TGTGCTAGCAGCTCCGGGGGAGATACGCAGTATTTT.

The V and J genes are TRBV5-1 and TRBJ1-6, with 10 bases lining up with TRBD1. CDR1 and CDR2 (germline): SGHRS, YFSETQ. This CDR3 region has 14 residues. Trimming took 4 bases from V and 10 from J; bases not matched to a gene: 5. CDR3 residues: CASSAGTGVSPLHF. The CDR3 DNA reads TGCGCCAGCAGCGCCGGGACAGGGGTCTCACCCCTCCACTTT.

The chain carries TRBV7-3 and TRBJ2-7; D tentatively fits TRBD1 or TRBD2 (6 bases each). Trimming shortened V by 5 bases and J by 3 bases, and 11 bases separated the two germline ends. Germline CDR1 SGHTA, CDR2 FQGTGA. The CDR3 runs 13 residues. The CDR3 reads CASSPRGVYEQYF. The CDR3 nucleotides are TGTGCCAGCAGCCCAAGGGGGGTCTACGAGCAGTACTTC.

This clone has a single count. The chain recombines TRBV9 with TRBJ2-3; 8 positions match TRBD1. Germline CDR1 and CDR2: SGDLS and YYNGEE. There are 15 residues in the CDR3. V lost 0 bases and J lost 1; bases outside the gene matches: 1. The CDR3 nucleotides are TGTGCCAGCAGCGTAGTGACAGGGGGCACAGATACGCAGTATTTT. Translated, it gives CASSVVTGGTDTQYF.

V gene TRBV20-1 combines with J gene TRBJ2-3; TRBD1 matches at 7 bases. V dropped 3 bases and J dropped 6; count of bases not matched to a gene: 9. Germline V gene lookup returns CDR1 DFQATT and CDR2 SNEGSKA (reference sequence). CDR3 length equals 14 residues. The CDR3 nucleotides are TGCAGTGCTAGTACGAGAGGGGGCAGGGATACGCAGTATTTT. Its protein is CSASTRGGRDTQYF.

This clone was observed a few times. The rearrangement joins TRBV30 to TRBJ1-5, with TRBD1 identical over 9 bases. J gave up 4 bases and V 2 bases, and 12 bases lay outside the gene matches. CDR1 GTSNPN and CDR2 SVGIG come from the germline V gene (reference sequence). CDR3 size: 17 residues. The CDR3 here is CAWSKPPGTGKNQPQHF. DNA of the CDR3: TGTGCCTGGAGTAAACCGCCCGGGACAGGGAAAAATCAGCCCCAGCATTTT. Combining the CDR3 with reference TRBV30 and TRBJ1-5 gives the whole variable domain SQTIHQWPATLVQPVGSPLSLECTVEGTSNPNLYWYRQAAGRGLQLLFYSVGIGQISSEVPQNLSASRPQDRQFILSSKKLLLSDSGFYLCAWSKPPGTGKNQPQHFGDGTRLSIL.

This chain connects TRBV7-3 to TRBJ1-1; 7 bases line up with TRBD1. CDR3 length equals 14 residues. CDR1 and CDR2 (germline): SGHTA, FQGTGA. Unmatched junction bases numbered 8, after V lost 5 bases and J lost 5 bases. CDR3 in amino acids: CASSPGQAGTEAFF. As DNA, the CDR3 is TGTGCCAGCAGCCCCGGACAGGCAGGGACTGAAGCTTTCTTT.

The CDR3 reads CASSIQPNSYEQYF. Written as DNA, the CDR3 is TGTGCCAGCAGCATACAGCCGAACTCCTACGAGCAGTACTTC. The chain joins TRBV11-2 to TRBJ2-7; D uncertain. V gave up 5 bases and J gave up 0 bases, with 11 bases separating them. Germline V gene sequence: CDR1 SGHAT, CDR2 FQNNGV. The CDR3 loop spans 14 amino acids.

For this clone: A clone one base away is much larger, so this may be a read error. V gene TRBV11-2 combines with J gene TRBJ2-1; D is possibly TRBD1 (6 bases). The germline gives CDR1 SGHAT, CDR2 FQNNGV. Between the trimmed V and J ends, which lost 4 bases and 4 bases, there was a span of 8 bases. The CDR3 runs 13 residues. The CDR3 DNA follows: TGTGCCAGCAGCTCAGGGGTTTACAATGAGCAGTTCTTC. Residues: CASSSGVYNEQFF.

The chain uses TRBV3-1 (or the pseudogene TRBV3-2) and TRBJ1-2; D unclear. V lost 4 bases and J 4 bases, leaving 10 bases between the germline ends. The CDR3 runs 13 residues. Germline V gene lookup returns CDR1 LGHDT and CDR2 YNNKEL (reference sequence). This CDR3 reads CASSLTEIYGYTF. The CDR3 region has the DNA TGTGCCAGCAGCCTTACAGAGATCTATGGCTACACCTTC.

V usage is TRBV5-6 and J usage is TRBJ2-5; possibly TRBD1 or TRBD2 for D (5 bases each). V was shortened by 2 bases and J by 2 bases, with 13 bases between the two germline ends. This CDR3 contains 15 residues. In germline, CDR1 is SGHDT, CDR2 YYEEEE. This CDR3 reads CASSFTGTQQETQYF. For the CDR3, the DNA is TGTGCCAGCAGCTTCACCGGGACCCAACAAGAGACCCAGTACTTC.

V is TRBV9 and J is TRBJ2-7, with 7 bases aligning to TRBD1. CDR3 length: 15 residues. V lost 4 bases, J lost 1 base, and 8 bases stayed unmatched. CDR1 SGDLS and CDR2 YYNGEE come from the germline V gene. This chain's CDR3 is CASSFIDRESYEQYF. CDR3 DNA sequence: TGTGCCAGCAGCTTTATAGACAGGGAGTCCTACGAGCAGTACTTC. Combining the CDR3 with reference TRBV9 and TRBJ2-7 gives the whole variable domain DSGVTQTPKHLITATGQRVTLRCSPRSGDLSVYWYQQSLDQGLQFLIQYYNGEERAKGNILERFSAQQFPDLHSELNLSSLELGDSALYFCASSFIDRESYEQYFGPGTRLTVT.

The chain joins TRBV11-2 to TRBJ2-7; 8 positions match TRBD2. CDR3 size: 15 residues. The V segment lost 4 bases and the J segment 7 bases; nucleotides outside the gene matches: 12. Germline values: CDR1 SGHAT, CDR2 FQNNGV. This CDR3 is CASSSFSGLGSEQYF. CDR3 coding DNA: TGTGCCAGCAGCTCATTCTCGGGACTAGGTAGTGAGCAGTACTTC.

V gene TRBV6-5 combines with J gene TRBJ1-3; the D is unclear. Trimming pared 8 bases from V and 7 bases from J, leaving 9 bases between. The germline CDR1 and CDR2 sequences are MNHEY and SVGAGI. CDR3 length: 11 amino acids. The CDR3 loop is CASGSGNTIYF. CDR3 sequence (DNA): TGTGCCAGCGGTTCGGGGAACACCATATATTTT.

Regarding this clone: This same CDR3 is encoded by further DNA sequences in the sample. This CDR3 is CASSPDRDQPQHF. In DNA, the CDR3 is TGTGCCAGCTCACCAGACAGAGATCAGCCCCAGCATTTT. This chain uses TRBV18 with TRBJ1-5; weak D call: TRBD1 (5 bases). This CDR3 has 13 amino acids. Per germline, CDR1 KGHSH and CDR2 LQKENI. With 2 bases removed from V and 5 bases from J, the gap between germline ends came to 7 bases.

V and J are TRBV9 and TRBJ1-1; no clear D. The V and J ends lost 2 bases and 3 bases respectively, with 8 bases between them. The CDR3 runs 13 residues. In germline, CDR1 is SGDLS, CDR2 YYNGEE. The CDR3 spells CASSVRTDTEAFF. CDR3 coding DNA: TGTGCCAGCAGCGTCCGGACCGACACTGAAGCTTTCTTT.